This T cell receptor (beta chain) was profiled in a study of spatial heterogeneity in lung cancer. TCRdb called the 5' RACE reads again in MiXCR, with one record for every CDR3 protein. The sample has roughly 5,800 distinct CDR3 sequences; about 14% are singletons. Study-wide results and caveats: Tumors with more nonsynonymous mutations had more expanded intratumoral alpha and beta TCRs. Estimated TCR-seq coverage of tumor T cells was only approximately 7% for alpha chains. For beta chains, the corresponding estimate was around 14%.

Time point given: sample taken at primary tumor resection. Sequencing was performed on whole RNA extracted from tumor and nontumor lung tissue, or from frozen PBMC, and the material was left unsorted. In germline, CDR1 is DFQATT, CDR2 SNEGSKA (reference sequence). V lost 2 bases and J lost 5; bases outside the gene matches: 15. The CDR3 spans 17 residues. Details on this clonotype: The target antigen is unknown.

The receptor's source is a male donor with early-stage non-small cell lung cancer. The chain employs TRBV20-1 and TRBJ2-7; TRBD2 agrees at 10 bases. Sample: lung tumor tissue, taken at surgery. CDR3 in amino acids: CSARSASGSSILHEQYF. Written as DNA, the CDR3 is TGCAGTGCTAGATCGGCTAGCGGGAGCAGTATCCTCCACGAGCAGTACTTC.